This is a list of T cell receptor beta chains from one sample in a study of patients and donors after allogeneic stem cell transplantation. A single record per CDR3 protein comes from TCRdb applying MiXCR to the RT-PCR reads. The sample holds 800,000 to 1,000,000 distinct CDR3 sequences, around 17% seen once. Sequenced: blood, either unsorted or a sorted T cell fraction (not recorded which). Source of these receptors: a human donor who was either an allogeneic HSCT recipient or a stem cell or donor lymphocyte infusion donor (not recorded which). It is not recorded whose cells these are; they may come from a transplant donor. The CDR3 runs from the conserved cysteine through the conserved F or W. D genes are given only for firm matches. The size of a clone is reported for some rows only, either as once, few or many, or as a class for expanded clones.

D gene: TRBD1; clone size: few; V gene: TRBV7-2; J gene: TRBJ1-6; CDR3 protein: CASSLGQGEYPLHF; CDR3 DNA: TGTGCCAGCAGCTTAGGGCAGGGGGAATACCCCCTCCACTTT
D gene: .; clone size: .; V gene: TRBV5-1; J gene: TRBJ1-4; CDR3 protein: CASSTARTTGKLFF; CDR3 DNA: TGCGCCAGCAGCACAGCCCGCACCACCGGGAAACTGTTTTTT
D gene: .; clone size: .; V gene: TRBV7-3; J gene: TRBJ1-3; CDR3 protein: CASSRSDRSSGNTIYF; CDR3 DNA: TGTGCCAGCAGCCGATCGGACAGAAGCTCTGGAAACACCATATATTTT
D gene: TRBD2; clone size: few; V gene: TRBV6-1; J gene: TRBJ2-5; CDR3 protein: CASSHRLARETQYF; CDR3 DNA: TGTGCCAGCAGCCATCGACTAGCGCGGGAGACCCAGTACTTC
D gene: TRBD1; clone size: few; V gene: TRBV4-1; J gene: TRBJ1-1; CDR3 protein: CASSQESQGVKAFF; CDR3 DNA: TGCGCCAGCAGCCAAGAATCACAGGGGGTAAAAGCTTTCTTT
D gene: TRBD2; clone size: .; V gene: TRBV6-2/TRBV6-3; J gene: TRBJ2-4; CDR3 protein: CASTKRGYKNIQYF; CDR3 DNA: TGTGCCAGCACCAAGCGGGGGTACAAAAACATTCAGTACTTC
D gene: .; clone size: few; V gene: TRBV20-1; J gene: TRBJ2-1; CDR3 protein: CSAKSRLDNYEQFF; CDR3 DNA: TGCAGTGCTAAGTCAAGATTAGACAACTATGAGCAGTTCTTC
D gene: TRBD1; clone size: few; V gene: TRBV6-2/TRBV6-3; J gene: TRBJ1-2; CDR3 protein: CASSYSAGQGYGYTF; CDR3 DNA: TGTGCCAGCAGTTACTCTGCGGGACAGGGATATGGCTACACCTTC
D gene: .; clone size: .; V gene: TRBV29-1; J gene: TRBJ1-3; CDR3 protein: CSVEVTSGNTIYF; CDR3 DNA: TGCAGCGTTGAAGTTACATCCGGAAACACCATATATTTT
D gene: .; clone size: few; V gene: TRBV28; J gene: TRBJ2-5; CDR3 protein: CASSLGRGQYF; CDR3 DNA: TGTGCCAGCAGTTTAGGCAGGGGCCAGTACTTC
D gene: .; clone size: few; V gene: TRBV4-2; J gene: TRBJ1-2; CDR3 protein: CASSQDDVGRDYGYTF; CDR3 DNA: TGTGCCAGCAGCCAAGACGACGTAGGGAGGGACTATGGCTACACCTTC